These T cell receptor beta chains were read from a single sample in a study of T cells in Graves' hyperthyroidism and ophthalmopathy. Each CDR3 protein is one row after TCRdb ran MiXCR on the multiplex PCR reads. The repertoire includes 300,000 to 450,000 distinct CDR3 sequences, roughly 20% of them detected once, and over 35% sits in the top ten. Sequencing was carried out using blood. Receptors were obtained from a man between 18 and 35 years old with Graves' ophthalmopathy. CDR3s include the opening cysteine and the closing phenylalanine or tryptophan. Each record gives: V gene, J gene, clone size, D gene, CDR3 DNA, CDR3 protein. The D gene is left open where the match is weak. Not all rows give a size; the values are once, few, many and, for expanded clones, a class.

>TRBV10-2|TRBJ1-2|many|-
TGCGCCAGCAATACCGGGCGAGGGAGCGGTGGCTACACCTTC
CASNTGRGSGGYTF
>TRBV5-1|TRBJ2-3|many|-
TGCGCCAGCAGCTTTCGAAGCGGTTCCACAGATACGCAGTATTTT
CASSFRSGSTDTQYF
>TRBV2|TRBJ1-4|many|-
TGTGCCAGCAGTGGCCGAGCAACTAATGAAAAACTGTTTTTT
CASSGRATNEKLFF
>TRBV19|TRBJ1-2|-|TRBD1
TGTGCCAGTACCCAGAGGCCCGGGACAGGATTCTATGGCTACACCTTC
CASTQRPGTGFYGYTF
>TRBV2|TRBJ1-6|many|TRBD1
TGTGCCAGCAGTCCCGGACAGGGAAGCTCCTATAATTCACCCCTCCACTTT
CASSPGQGSSYNSPLHF
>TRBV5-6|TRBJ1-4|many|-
TGTGCCAGCAGCTTGGTAGGCACTAATGAAAAACTGTTTTTT
CASSLVGTNEKLFF
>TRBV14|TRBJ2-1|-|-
TGTGCCAGCAGCTCACTAGTGACAGTCTACAATGAGCAGTTCTTC
CASSSLVTVYNEQFF
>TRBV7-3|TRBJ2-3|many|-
TGTGCCAGCAGCTCCTACCTTGCAGATACGCAGTATTTT
CASSSYLADTQYF
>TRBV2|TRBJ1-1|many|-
TGTGCCAGCACAAAAAAGGGAGGACACACTGAAGCTTTCTTT
CASTKKGGHTEAFF
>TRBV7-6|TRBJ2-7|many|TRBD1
TGTGCCAGCAGCTCATACAGGGGGTACGAGCAGTACTTC
CASSSYRGYEQYF
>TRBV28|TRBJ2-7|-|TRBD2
TGTGCCAGCAGTTTTCTAGCGGGAACCCCAAAAGACTACGAGCAGTACTTC
CASSFLAGTPKDYEQYF
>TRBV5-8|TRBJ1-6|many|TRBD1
TGTGCCAGCAGCTGGACCGGGACAGGGGTTGGTTCACCCCTCCACTTT
CASSWTGTGVGSPLHF
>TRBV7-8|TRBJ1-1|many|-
TGTGCCAGCAGCTTTAACCCAGGGGATGCGAACACTGAAGCTTTCTTT
CASSFNPGDANTEAFF
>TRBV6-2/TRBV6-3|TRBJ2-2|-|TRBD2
TGTGCCAGCAGCAATAGCGGGGGACTCACCGGGGAGCTGTTTTTT
CASSNSGGLTGELFF
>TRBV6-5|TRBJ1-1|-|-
TGTGCCAGCAGTTACGGACAGAACGCGTTGAACACTGAAGCTTTCTTT
CASSYGQNALNTEAFF
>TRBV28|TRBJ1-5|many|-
TGTGCCAGCAGGTCGAACAGGGCAATTTGGGAGCCCCAGCATTTT
CASRSNRAIWEPQHF
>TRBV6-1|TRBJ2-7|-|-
TGTGCCAGCAGTGAAGCTGGGGTGACCTACGAGCAGTACTTC
CASSEAGVTYEQYF
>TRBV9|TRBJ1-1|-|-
TGTGCCAGCAGCGTAGTGTCAGCAAACACTGAAGCTTTCTTT
CASSVVSANTEAFF
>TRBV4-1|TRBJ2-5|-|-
TGCGCCAGCAGCCAAGTAGCGAGTTTGGAGACCCAGTACTTC
CASSQVASLETQYF
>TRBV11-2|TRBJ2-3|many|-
TGTGCCAGCAGCACCGGAGGGGCAGATACGCAGTATTTT
CASSTGGADTQYF
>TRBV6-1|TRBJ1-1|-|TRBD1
TGTGCCAGCAAATTCGGACAGGGCTTTACGAACACTGAAGCTTTCTTT
CASKFGQGFTNTEAFF
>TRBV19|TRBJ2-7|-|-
TGTGCCAGTAGTATGGCAGCAACCTACGAGCAGTACTTC
CASSMAATYEQYF
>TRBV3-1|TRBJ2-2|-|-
TGTGCCAGCAGGTACAGGGGAGGCACCGGGGAGCTGTTTTTT
CASRYRGGTGELFF
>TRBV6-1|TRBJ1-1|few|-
TGTGCCATCCATAAGACATTGGCTGAAGCTTTCTTT
CAIHKTLAEAFF
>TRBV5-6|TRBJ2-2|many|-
TGTGCCAGCAGCTTGGGGGGCGGCCCCATCACCACGAACACCGGGGAGCTGTTTTTT
CASSLGGGPITTNTGELFF
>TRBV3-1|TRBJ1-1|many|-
TGTGCCAGCAGCCGAAAGGAGAACACTGAAGCTTTCTTT
CASSRKENTEAFF
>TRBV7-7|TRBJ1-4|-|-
TGTGCCAGCAGTCCGGGACCTTATGAAAAACTGTTTTTT
CASSPGPYEKLFF
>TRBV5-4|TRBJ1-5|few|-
TGTGCCAGCAGCGTACAGGGTCACAATCAGCCCCAGCATTTT
CASSVQGHNQPQHF
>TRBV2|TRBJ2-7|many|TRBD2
TGTGCCAGCTGGAATGGACTAGACTACGAGCAGTACTTC
CASWNGLDYEQYF
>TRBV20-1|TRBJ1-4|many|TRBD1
TGCAGTGCTAGCATCCTCCGGGACAGGGGACGAGGTGAAAAACTGTTTTTT
CSASILRDRGRGEKLFF
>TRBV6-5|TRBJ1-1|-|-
TGTGCCAGCAGTTACCGGGGGTACACTGAAGCTTTCTTT
CASSYRGYTEAFF
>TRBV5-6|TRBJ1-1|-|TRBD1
TGTGCCAGCAGCACTTTACAGGGGGCGGCCACTGAAGCTTTCTTT
CASSTLQGAATEAFF
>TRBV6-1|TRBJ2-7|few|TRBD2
TGTGCCAGCAGCATCGGACACCCCGGACTAGCGGGGGGGCGGAGATCCTACGAGCAGTACTTC
CASSIGHPGLAGGRRSYEQYF
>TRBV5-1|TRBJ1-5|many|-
TGCGCCAGCAGCTGGGGGACGGCCAATCAGCCCCAGCATTTT
CASSWGTANQPQHF
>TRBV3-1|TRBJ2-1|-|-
TGTGCCAGCAGACCCCAGGGCGGATTCAATGAGCAGTTCTTC
CASRPQGGFNEQFF
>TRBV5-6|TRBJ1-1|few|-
TGTGCCAGCAGCCGGGTGGGCAATTCGGGCACTGAAGCTTTCTTT
CASSRVGNSGTEAFF
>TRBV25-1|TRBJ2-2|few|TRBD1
TGTGCCAGCAGTATCCCCGGACAGGGGAACACCGGGGAGCTGTTTTTT
CASSIPGQGNTGELFF
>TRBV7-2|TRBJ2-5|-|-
TGTGCCAGCAGCCCCCTGGGCGGGGGCAACCAAGAGACCCAGTACTTC
CASSPLGGGNQETQYF
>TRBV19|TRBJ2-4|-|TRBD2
TGTGCCAGTAGGGGTAGCGGGGCCTCAAGAGGCATTCAGTACTTC
CASRGSGASRGIQYF
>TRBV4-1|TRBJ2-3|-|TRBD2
TGCGCCAGCAGCCAATCCGGGACTAGCGGAACAGATACGCAGTATTTT
CASSQSGTSGTDTQYF
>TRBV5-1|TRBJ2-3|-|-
TGCGCCAGCAGCTTGCCGACCGGGTCAGGGCGGGATACGCAGTATTTT
CASSLPTGSGRDTQYF
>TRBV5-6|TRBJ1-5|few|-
TGTGCCAGCAGCTTGGGGACAGATCAGCCCCAGCATTTT
CASSLGTDQPQHF
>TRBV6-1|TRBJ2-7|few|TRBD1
TGTGCCAGCAGTTCTAACCGACAGGGGGCCTCCTACGAGCAGTACTTC
CASSSNRQGASYEQYF
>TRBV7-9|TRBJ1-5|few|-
TGTGCCAGCAGCCCAACCGGCCGGGGACTTGGGAATCAGCCCCAGCATTTT
CASSPTGRGLGNQPQHF
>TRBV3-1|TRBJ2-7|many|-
TGTGCCAGCAGCCAAGAGGGAGACTCAAGCTCCTACGAGCAGTACTTC
CASSQEGDSSSYEQYF
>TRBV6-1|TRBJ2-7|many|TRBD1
TGTGCCAGCAGTGCGTGGGACAGGTCCTACGAGCAGTACTTC
CASSAWDRSYEQYF
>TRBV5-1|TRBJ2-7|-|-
TGCGCCGGCAGCCCAGGGAGCTCCTACGAGCAGTACTTC
CAGSPGSSYEQYF
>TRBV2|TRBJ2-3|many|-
TGTGCCAGCAGGGAAAACACAGATACGCAGTATTTT
CASRENTDTQYF
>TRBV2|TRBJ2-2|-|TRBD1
TGTGCCAGCAGTGGGGGGGATCCGGACAGGGGAGCGGGGGAGCTGTTTTTT
CASSGGDPDRGAGELFF
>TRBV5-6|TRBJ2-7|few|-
TGTGCCAGCAGCTTGGGATGGGGTATCTCCTACGAGCAGTACTTC
CASSLGWGISYEQYF
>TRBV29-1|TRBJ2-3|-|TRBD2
TGCAGCGTTGACCCCTCGAGCGGGAGAGGTTCAGATACGCAGTATTTT
CSVDPSSGRGSDTQYF